This is a list of T cell receptor beta chains from one sample in a study of blood T cells in healthy people across ages. TCRdb reprocessed the 5' RACE reads via MiXCR and lists one record per CDR3 protein. The repertoire holds around 1,000,000 distinct CDR3 sequences, around 25% seen once, with approximately 0.7% in the top ten. This sample also appeared in a second study, on T cells of mothers and their children.

The sequencing input was blood. These receptors were taken from a girl under 10 years old in good health. CDR3s include the opening cysteine and the closing phenylalanine or tryptophan. D genes are given only for firm matches. Clone size, where shown, is once, few, many, or a class for clones that have expanded.

V: TRBV9; J: TRBJ2-7; D: -; size: -; DNA: TGTGCCAGCAGCGCCGGAGGGGAAACGTACGAGCAGTACTTC; CDR3: CASSAGGETYEQYF
V: TRBV4-3; J: TRBJ2-2; D: -; size: -; DNA: TGCGCCAGCAGCCAAGATCGTAAAGGCTTGGAGGGGGAGCTGTTTTTT; CDR3: CASSQDRKGLEGELFF
V: TRBV5-1; J: TRBJ2-1; D: TRBD2; size: -; DNA: TGCGCCAGCAGCTTGTATGGCGGGAGGGGCAATGAGCAGTTCTTC; CDR3: CASSLYGGRGNEQFF
V: TRBV6-1; J: TRBJ1-4; D: -; size: once; DNA: TGTGCCAGCAGTGAATTGGCAGGTTTGAATGAAAAACTGTTTTTT; CDR3: CASSELAGLNEKLFF
V: TRBV7-2; J: TRBJ2-7; D: -; size: few; DNA: TGTGCCAGCAGCTTAGGGGGAGGGGGTCCCTACGAGCAGTACTTC; CDR3: CASSLGGGGPYEQYF
V: TRBV12-3/TRBV12-4; J: TRBJ1-2; D: -; size: -; DNA: TGTGCCAGCAGTTTAAGGGAGTACTATGGCTACACCTTC; CDR3: CASSLREYYGYTF
V: TRBV7-8; J: TRBJ1-1; D: -; size: few; DNA: TGTGCCAGCAGCCCCCACCAGTTGATGAACACTGAAGCTTTCTTT; CDR3: CASSPHQLMNTEAFF
V: TRBV28; J: TRBJ2-7; D: -; size: -; DNA: TGTGCCAGCAGTACCCGACTGTTCTCCTACGAGCAGTACTTC; CDR3: CASSTRLFSYEQYF
V: TRBV3-1; J: TRBJ2-7; D: -; size: -; DNA: TGTGCCAGCAGCCCCCCCCTTGGAGACGAGCAGTACTTC; CDR3: CASSPPLGDEQYF
V: TRBV6-5; J: TRBJ2-5; D: -; size: -; DNA: TGTGCCAGCAGTTTTCACAGGGCAGGAGAGACCCAGTACTTC; CDR3: CASSFHRAGETQYF
V: TRBV6-5; J: TRBJ1-5; D: TRBD1; size: -; DNA: TGTGCCAGCAGTTACTCTTTATCGACAGGGGGGAACAATCAGCCCCAGCATTTT; CDR3: CASSYSLSTGGNNQPQHF
V: TRBV15; J: TRBJ1-1; D: -; size: -; DNA: TGTGCCACCAGCTCAGATCAGCTTGAAGCTTTCTTT; CDR3: CATSSDQLEAFF
V: TRBV7-9; J: TRBJ2-7; D: -; size: -; DNA: TGTGCCAGCAGCGATAGGGGGGACGAGCAGTACTTC; CDR3: CASSDRGDEQYF
V: TRBV6-5; J: TRBJ1-6; D: TRBD1; size: few; DNA: TGTGCCAGCAGTTACAGAGGGACAGGGCCTTCACCCCTCCACTTT; CDR3: CASSYRGTGPSPLHF
V: TRBV12-3/TRBV12-4; J: TRBJ1-1; D: -; size: -; DNA: TGTGCCAGCAGGCCCATCACTGAAGCTTTCTTT; CDR3: CASRPITEAFF
V: TRBV11-2; J: TRBJ2-1; D: TRBD2; size: -; DNA: TGTGCCAGCAGACGGACTAGCTCCAATGAGCAGTTCTTC; CDR3: CASRRTSSNEQFF
V: TRBV28; J: TRBJ1-1; D: TRBD1; size: -; DNA: TGTGCCAGCAGTTTACCGGGACAGGCTTTCAAAGCTTCCTTT; CDR3: CASSLPGQAFKASF
V: TRBV5-1; J: TRBJ1-4; D: -; size: -; DNA: TGCGCCAGCAGTTCGGGACACGACGAAAAACTGTTTTTT; CDR3: CASSSGHDEKLFF
V: TRBV6-2/TRBV6-3; J: TRBJ2-6; D: -; size: -; DNA: TGTGCCAGCAGTTTCAACACCAGGGAGGGGGGCACCTCTGGGGCCAACGTCCTGACTTTC; CDR3: CASSFNTREGGTSGANVLTF
V: TRBV20-1; J: TRBJ2-5; D: TRBD1; size: -; DNA: TGCAGTGCTAGGCGGGCAGGGGGAGAGACCCAGTACTTC; CDR3: CSARRAGGETQYF
V: TRBV19; J: TRBJ1-2; D: -; size: few; DNA: TGTGCCAGTAGTGCGACCTCAAACTATGGCTACACCTTC; CDR3: CASSATSNYGYTF
V: TRBV20-1; J: TRBJ1-2; D: TRBD1; size: -; DNA: TGCAGTGCCACCGGGACAGAGAACTATGGCTACACCTTC; CDR3: CSATGTENYGYTF
V: TRBV10-3; J: TRBJ2-3; D: TRBD2; size: -; DNA: TGTGCCATCAGGGAAGCGGGGGCCACCACAGATACGCAGTATTTT; CDR3: CAIREAGATTDTQYF
V: TRBV12-3/TRBV12-4; J: TRBJ2-5; D: -; size: few; DNA: TGTGCCAGCAGTTACAGAATGGAAGAGACCCAGTACTTC; CDR3: CASSYRMEETQYF
V: TRBV4-2; J: TRBJ2-7; D: -; size: -; DNA: TGTGCCAGCAGCCAAGCTCTCGCGGGGGCCCCCTACGAGCAGTACTTC; CDR3: CASSQALAGAPYEQYF
V: TRBV20-1; J: TRBJ2-5; D: -; size: few; DNA: TGCAGTGCTAGATCGCCCGGTCAAGAGACCCAGTACTTC; CDR3: CSARSPGQETQYF
V: TRBV27; J: TRBJ1-2; D: -; size: -; DNA: TGTGCCAGCAGTTTAACGAATAACTATGGCTACACCTTC; CDR3: CASSLTNNYGYTF
V: TRBV20-1; J: TRBJ1-1; D: -; size: few; DNA: TGCAGTGCTAGAACTTTCGACGGTCGGACTGAAGCTTTCTTT; CDR3: CSARTFDGRTEAFF
V: TRBV29-1; J: TRBJ2-6; D: -; size: few; DNA: TGCAGCGTTGAGGAGCCGTCTGGGGCCAACGTCCTGACTTTC; CDR3: CSVEEPSGANVLTF
V: TRBV12-3/TRBV12-4; J: TRBJ2-3; D: -; size: few; DNA: TGTGCCAGCAGTCCGTCGGGGGCCCGCTTAGATACGCAGTATTTT; CDR3: CASSPSGARLDTQYF
V: TRBV5-1; J: TRBJ1-1; D: -; size: once; DNA: TGCGCCAGCAGCTATGCCGGGGTGGCCACTGAAGCTTTCTTT; CDR3: CASSYAGVATEAFF
V: TRBV6-6; J: TRBJ2-5; D: TRBD2; size: -; DNA: TGTGCCAGCAACGTAGCGGGAGTGGAAGAGACCCAGTACTTC; CDR3: CASNVAGVEETQYF
V: TRBV5-1; J: TRBJ1-5; D: -; size: -; DNA: TGCGCCAGCAGCTTGGAACCCGATGATTATCAGCCCCAGCATTTT; CDR3: CASSLEPDDYQPQHF
V: TRBV2; J: TRBJ1-2; D: TRBD1; size: once; DNA: TGTGCCAGCAGTGATAACTCAGGGGGCGGCTACACCTTC; CDR3: CASSDNSGGGYTF
V: TRBV24-1; J: TRBJ2-7; D: -; size: -; DNA: TGTGCCACCAGTGATCCCTCAAGAGCCTACGAGCAGTACTTC; CDR3: CATSDPSRAYEQYF
V: TRBV6-2/TRBV6-3; J: TRBJ1-2; D: -; size: -; DNA: TGTGCCAGCAACTATACCGAAATTCAGGGTGGCTACACCTTC; CDR3: CASNYTEIQGGYTF
V: TRBV7-9; J: TRBJ2-1; D: TRBD2; size: -; DNA: TGTGCCAGCAGCTCGGCTAGCGGGAGGGCTAATGAGCAGTTCTTC; CDR3: CASSSASGRANEQFF
V: TRBV11-1; J: TRBJ2-1; D: TRBD2; size: -; DNA: TGTGCCAGCAGCCGGAGACTAGCGGGAGTGGCATATGCCGCCTACAATGAGCAGTTCTTC; CDR3: CASSRRLAGVAYAAYNEQFF
V: TRBV7-3; J: TRBJ2-5; D: -; size: once; DNA: TGTGCCAGCAGCTTCTATGGGGACCCCTCCGGGACCCAGTACTTC; CDR3: CASSFYGDPSGTQYF
V: TRBV18; J: TRBJ2-7; D: -; size: -; DNA: TGTGCCAGCTCACCAGTCGGCGGACAGCAGTTAAACTTC; CDR3: CASSPVGGQQLNF
V: TRBV28; J: TRBJ2-3; D: TRBD2; size: -; DNA: TGTGCCAGCAGTCGCCGACTAGCGGGGTCCACAGATACGCAGTATTTT; CDR3: CASSRRLAGSTDTQYF
V: TRBV9; J: TRBJ2-3; D: -; size: -; DNA: TGTGCCAGCAGCCTACTTTTGGACAGCACAGATACGCAGTATTTT; CDR3: CASSLLLDSTDTQYF
V: TRBV9; J: TRBJ1-3; D: -; size: -; DNA: TGTGCCAGCAGCCCCCCCATTCGCCTTCGGGCCCACTCTGGAAACACCATATATTTT; CDR3: CASSPPIRLRAHSGNTIYF
V: TRBV20-1; J: TRBJ2-5; D: TRBD2; size: -; DNA: TGCAGTGCTATACTAGCGGGAGGCCCCTTTCTTGAGACCCAGTACTTC; CDR3: CSAILAGGPFLETQYF
V: TRBV7-9; J: TRBJ1-6; D: -; size: few; DNA: TGTGCCAGCAGGTCCGACGCGAGATTGGCACCCCTCCACTTT; CDR3: CASRSDARLAPLHF
V: TRBV12-5; J: TRBJ1-2; D: -; size: few; DNA: TGTGCTAGTGGTTTGATTACCGGGACGGCGCGAGGCTACACCTTC; CDR3: CASGLITGTARGYTF
V: TRBV29-1; J: TRBJ2-7; D: -; size: few; DNA: TGCAGCGTTCGCGGGACTTTCTACGAGCAGTACTTC; CDR3: CSVRGTFYEQYF
V: TRBV12-3/TRBV12-4; J: TRBJ2-5; D: TRBD1; size: few; DNA: TGTGCCAGCAGTTCCTGGGACAGTCCCGGAGAGACCCAGTACTTC; CDR3: CASSSWDSPGETQYF
V: TRBV6-5; J: TRBJ1-2; D: -; size: few; DNA: TGTGCCAGCAGGGACGGGGGAGGCTATGGCTACACCTTC; CDR3: CASRDGGGYGYTF
V: TRBV20-1; J: TRBJ1-6; D: -; size: few; DNA: TGCAGTGCCCAAACGACAGGAAAAAATTCACCCCTCCACTTT; CDR3: CSAQTTGKNSPLHF
V: TRBV11-3; J: TRBJ2-1; D: TRBD2; size: few; DNA: TGTGCCAGCAGCTTCAGACTAGCGGGGGAGGTTGAGCAGTTCTTC; CDR3: CASSFRLAGEVEQFF
V: TRBV29-1; J: TRBJ2-5; D: TRBD2; size: few; DNA: TGCAGCGGGGGGGGACGTCTGGGCGGAGAGACCCAGTACTTC; CDR3: CSGGGRLGGETQYF
V: TRBV20-1; J: TRBJ2-2; D: TRBD1; size: -; DNA: TGCAGTGCTAGGGCCGGGACAGGGGTCCCCGGGAAGCTGTTTTTT; CDR3: CSARAGTGVPGKLFF
V: TRBV4-2; J: TRBJ2-5; D: -; size: -; DNA: TGTGCCAGCAGCCACCAACGAAGAGAGACCCAGTACTTC; CDR3: CASSHQRRETQYF
V: TRBV5-1; J: TRBJ1-1; D: TRBD1; size: once; DNA: TGCGCCAGCAGCTTGGTCAGGGGGGTCACTGAAGCTTTCTTT; CDR3: CASSLVRGVTEAFF
V: TRBV29-1; J: TRBJ2-7; D: TRBD2; size: many; DNA: TGCAGCGCCCGAGCGGGAGGGCGAAGCGACGAGCAGTACTTC; CDR3: CSARAGGRSDEQYF
V: TRBV25-1; J: TRBJ2-1; D: -; size: -; DNA: TGTGCCAGCAGCCCGAGGGCGGACCCTTACAATGAGCAGTTCTTC; CDR3: CASSPRADPYNEQFF
V: TRBV12-3/TRBV12-4; J: TRBJ2-1; D: -; size: few; DNA: TGTGCCAGCACCCCATGGGGGGACTACAATGAGCAGTTCTTC; CDR3: CASTPWGDYNEQFF
V: TRBV14; J: TRBJ1-3; D: -; size: -; DNA: TGTGCCAGCAGCCAAAGTCGGGCTCCCTCTGGAAACACCATATATTTT; CDR3: CASSQSRAPSGNTIYF